Below, one TCR beta chain is given with its context. Antigen unknown. Germline is not matched at one junction end, which may reflect a read error. This CDR3 contains 12 residues. Germline assignment: CDR1 SGHAT and CDR2 FQDESV (reference sequence). This sample is part of a study of tumor and adjacent non-tumor tissue in lung cancer. Study summary: Patients comprised some eleven adenocarcinoma, 2 squamous cell carcinoma and 1 small cell lung cancer. Samples averaged around 3.9 million productive TCRbeta reads each.

Regarding the study as a whole: Tumor repertoires had a smaller top 100 clone share than normal lung.

No cell sorting was done before RNA was extracted from the tissue. More than 3 cm separated this lung sample from the edge of the tumor. The library came from three nested PCR rounds adapted from ARM-PCR protocols. TCRdb itself ran the multiplex PCR reads through MiXCR, one entry per CDR3 protein. This table holds approximately 82,000 distinct CDR3 sequences, approximately 82% found once. The source is a man in his 70s with non-small cell lung cancer. The V and J genes are TRBV11-1 and TRBJ1-1; D call uncertain. The source material was distant non-tumor lung tissue. As DNA, the CDR3 is TGTGCCAGTAGCTTGTTCGGCCCGGAAGCTTTCTTT. Translating it yields CASSLFGPEAFF.